The 10 T cell receptor beta chains in this list originate from one sample, sequenced in a study of T cells in women clearing cervical HPV infection. Assay: immunoSEQ multiplex PCR; the TCRdb copy retains only in-frame clones and omits some. The sample's table shows 40,000 or so clones. The sequencing sample was made of blood buffy coat. These receptors all come from a woman between 18 and 70 years old with a cervical HPV16 infection that either progressed to CIN3+ or cleared (not recorded which).

For this clone: The CDR3 goes on 3 residues after the read ends, and that part is filled in from the germline J gene. The rearrangement links TRBV19 to TRBJ2-1; TRBD1 is a possible D gene (5 bases). This CDR3 is built from 17 residues. CDR1 LNHDA and CDR2 SQIVND come from the germline V gene (reference sequence). The germline V and J ends were trimmed by 0 bases and 1 base, with 13 bases remaining between them. CDR3 DNA, as far as it was read: TGTGCCAGTAGTATAGATTTTAGTACAGGTTCCTACAATGAG. It is translated as CASSIDFSTGSYNE. From start to end, the CDR3 is CASSIDFSTGSYNEQFF.

Remarks on this clone: The missing CDR3 end, 3 residues past where the read stops, is filled in from the germline J gene. The rearrangement joins TRBV19 to TRBJ2-3; 10 bases map to TRBD1. The CDR3 extends over 20 amino acids. V shed 7 bases and J 3 bases; nucleotides not matched to a gene: 22. Germline CDR1 reads LNHDA; CDR2 reads SQIVND (reference sequence). CDR3 protein: CASKLQGGLGTGAGTDTQYF. Incomplete CDR3 DNA: TGTGCCAGTAAATTGCAAGGTGGACTTGGGACAGGGGCGGGAACAGATACG. Filled out from reference TRBV19 and TRBJ2-3, the complete variable domain reads DGGITQSPKYLFRKEGQNVTLSCEQNLNHDAMYWYRQDPGQGLRLIYYSQIVNDFQKGDIAEGYSVSREKKESFPLTVTSAQKNPTAFYLCASKLQGGLGTGAGTDTQYFGPGTRLTVL.

Remarks on this clone: Coverage ceases 3 residues before the CDR3 finishes, and the germline J gene fills in the end. The rearrangement links TRBV5-1 to TRBJ1-6, with D perhaps matching TRBD1 (5 bases). V lost 3 bases, J lost 7 bases, and 14 bases lay in between. This CDR3 contains 15 residues. Germline values: CDR1 SGHRS, CDR2 YFSETQ. The CDR3 is CASSWGAQANSPLHF. The sequenced CDR3 bases are TGCGCCAGCAGCTGGGGCGCGCAGGCAAATTCACCC. Full variable domain (outside the CDR3, taken from reference TRBV5-1 and TRBJ1-6): KAGVTQTPRYLIKTRGQQVTLSCSPISGHRSVSWYQQTPGQGLQFLFEYFSETQRNKGNFPGRFSGRQFSNSRSEMNVSTLELGDSALYLCASSWGAQANSPLHFGNGTRLTVT.

On this clone itself: The read ends 3 residues early relative to the CDR3; the germline J gene fills the gap. The V and J genes are TRBV30 and TRBJ1-5; D call uncertain. Trimming cost V 5 bases and J 7 bases, with 15 bases left between them. The CDR3 spans 13 residues. CDR1 is GTSNPN and CDR2 is SVGIG in the germline V gene (reference sequence). The CDR3 spells CAWSWRAQQPQHF. The CDR3 DNA, read in part, is TGTGCCTGGTCTTGGAGGGCGCAACAGCCC.

About this clone: The observed sequence ends 3 residues before the CDR3 terminus, with the missing tail filled in from the germline J gene. This chain connects TRBV20-1 to TRBJ2-1; no definite D call. Germline-derived CDR1 and CDR2 are DFQATT and SNEGSKA (reference sequence). The V gene lost 0 bases and the J gene lost 8 bases, with 17 bases spanning the gap. The CDR3 is 15 amino acids. The CDR3 loop reads CSARDRGRVPHEQFF. Partial CDR3 DNA: TGCAGTGCTAGAGATCGTGGCAGAGTACCCCATGAG.

As for this clone: The CDR3 end falls 3 residues outside the read, so it is completed with the germline J gene. Additional DNA sequences in this sample encode the identical CDR3. The chain joins TRBV5-1 to TRBJ2-5, with 10 bases matching TRBD1. Germline V lookup: CDR1 SGHRS, CDR2 YFSETQ. This CDR3 has 15 amino acids. V dropped 2 bases and J dropped 5; count of bases not matched to a gene: 6. The CDR3: CASSFLGQGGETQYF. The sequenced part of the CDR3 DNA is TGCGCCAGCAGCTTCCTCGGACAGGGGGGGGAGACC.

Comment on this clone: With the read ending 3 residues before the CDR3 end, the germline J gene is used to fill in that end. The J gene is TRBJ2-3, the V gene TRBV10-3; 11 bases agree with TRBD2. The germline CDR1 and CDR2 sequences are ENHRY and SYGVKD. The CDR3 loop spans 15 amino acids. V shed 8 bases, J shed 4 bases, and the junction held 8 bases outside the gene matches. Incomplete CDR3 DNA: TGTGCCATCTCCGTCCAGACTAGCGGGGCAGATACG. It specifies CAISVQTSGADT. The complete CDR3 protein is CAISVQTSGADTQYF.

On this clone itself: Read sequence stops 3 residues before the CDR3 end, and the germline J gene provides the missing end. The chain recombines TRBV5-1 with TRBJ2-2, with D perhaps TRBD1 (5 bases). This CDR3 is 14 amino acids long. V was clipped by 7 bases and J by 0 bases, with 10 bases between them. Germline V lookup: CDR1 SGHRS, CDR2 YFSETQ. The CDR3 here is CASRQGSNTGELFF. The sequenced CDR3 bases are TGCGCCAGCCGGCAGGGATCGAACACCGGGGAG.

Regarding this clone: The missing CDR3 end, 3 residues past where the read stops, is filled in from the germline J gene. V gene TRBV6-1 combines with J gene TRBJ1-5, with 9 nucleotides matching TRBD1. The CDR3 is 16 residues long. The ends lost 3 bases at V and 2 bases at J; junction bases unmatched: 5. Germline V gene lookup returns CDR1 MNHNS and CDR2 SASEGT. Incomplete CDR3 DNA: TGTGCCAGCAGTGATGGACAGGGGATTCGCAATCAGCCC. Protein: CASSDGQGIRNQP. The entire CDR3 is CASSDGQGIRNQPQHF.

With respect to this clone: The read is 3 residues too short to cover the CDR3 end, so that end is filled in from the germline J gene. The chain links TRBV19 to TRBJ1-2; D might be TRBD1 (5 bases). The germline V gene has CDR1 LNHDA and CDR2 SQIVND (reference sequence). This CDR3 comprises 13 residues. The CDR3 DNA, read in part, is TGTGCCAGTGGGCACTACGGAGGGGAAGAC. Its translation: CASGHYGGED. The full CDR3 is CASGHYGGEDYTF.